This passage covers 21 T cell receptor beta chains from one sample sequenced in a study of T cell responses to AZD1222 COVID-19 vaccine. Sequencing used immunoSEQ multiplex PCR; TCRdb keeps in-frame clones, though not all of them. This table holds 140,000 to 150,000 clones, approximately 94% found once. This material consisted of peripheral blood, taken on day 0 of AZD1222 vaccination. The receptors stem from an adult in good health.

This chain links TRBV4-3 with TRBJ2-7; the D gene is possibly TRBD1 (6 bases). V was cut by 1 base and J by 3 bases, with 10 bases left in between. The CDR3 extends over 14 amino acids. Germline CDR1 reads LGHNA; CDR2 reads YSLEER. The CDR3 region is CASSQVQGDYEQYF. The CDR3 DNA follows: TGCGCCAGCAGCCAAGTACAGGGAGACTACGAGCAGTACTTC.

This clone was recorded once. V usage is TRBV19 and J usage is TRBJ2-7; 9 bases map to TRBD1. V lost 7 bases, J lost 3 bases, and 4 bases stayed unmatched. Germline V CDR1 and CDR2: LNHDA, SQIVND (reference sequence). CDR3 length equals 13 residues. CDR3 nucleotides: TGTGCCAGTACCGGGACAGGGAGCTACGAGCAGTACTTC. It is translated as CASTGTGSYEQYF.

The chain employs TRBV6-5 and TRBJ1-2, with D perhaps matching TRBD1 (5 bases). Germline values: CDR1 MNHEY, CDR2 SVGAGI. V was trimmed by 6 bases and J by 4 bases, leaving 18 bases between them. The CDR3 length is 15 residues. This CDR3 is CASRPGAWVGYGYTF. In DNA form, the CDR3 reads TGTGCCAGCAGGCCCGGGGCATGGGTGGGCTATGGCTACACCTTC.

V and J are TRBV9 and TRBJ1-1; 8 bases line up with TRBD1. Looked up from germline, CDR1 is SGDLS and CDR2 is YYNGEE. Trimming removed 3 bases from V and 1 base from J; junction bases left unmatched: 5. There are 15 residues in the CDR3. The CDR3, as DNA: TGTGCCAGCAGCGCCTATGGGACAGGGAACACTGAAGCTTTCTTT. Its protein product is CASSAYGTGNTEAFF. Drawing the rest from reference TRBV9 and TRBJ1-1, the complete variable domain is DSGVTQTPKHLITATGQRVTLRCSPRSGDLSVYWYQQSLDQGLQFLIQYYNGEERAKGNILERFSAQQFPDLHSELNLSSLELGDSALYFCASSAYGTGNTEAFFGQGTRLTVV.

The CDR3 spells CASSQEGPLHF. The DNA of the CDR3 is TGTGCCAGCAGCCAAGAGGGTCCCCTCCACTTT. The V gene is TRBV3-1 (or the pseudogene TRBV3-2), the J gene TRBJ1-6; D is unresolved. The CDR3 totals 11 residues. V shed 0 bases and J shed 13 bases, with 4 bases lying between them. Germline CDR1 reads LGHDT; CDR2 reads YNNKEL (reference sequence).

The chain couples TRBV6-4 to TRBJ2-3; 14 bases are shared with TRBD2. J gave up 4 bases and V 4 bases, and 1 base lay outside the gene matches. The CDR3 runs to 15 residues. Germline CDR1 MRHNA, CDR2 SNTAGT. For the CDR3, the DNA is TGTGCCAGCAGTGGGACTAGCGGGGGGTCAGATACGCAGTATTTT. Its protein product is CASSGTSGGSDTQYF.

This clone came up once. The chain employs TRBV30 and TRBJ1-4; no firm D call. Between the trimmed V and J ends, which lost 8 bases and 6 bases, there was a span of 19 bases. CDR3 size: 14 residues. Germline CDR1 and CDR2: GTSNPN and SVGIG (reference sequence). The CDR3 loop is CAAYPAVEYEKLFF. Written as DNA, the CDR3 is TGTGCCGCCTACCCGGCAGTCGAGTATGAAAAACTGTTTTTT. Full variable domain (missing parts from reference TRBV30 and TRBJ1-4): SQTIHQWPATLVQPVGSPLSLECTVEGTSNPNLYWYRQAAGRGLQLLFYSVGIGQISSEVPQNLSASRPQDRQFILSSKKLLLSDSGFYLCAAYPAVEYEKLFFGSGTQLSVL.

This clone appeared once. The chain has TRBV9 and TRBJ2-1, with D perhaps matching TRBD1 or TRBD2 (5 bases each). This CDR3 spans 16 amino acids. The germline V and J ends were trimmed by 2 bases and 5 bases, with 17 bases remaining between them. From germline, CDR1 is SGDLS and CDR2 YYNGEE. The CDR3 nucleotides are TGTGCCAGCAGCGTTAATCCCGGGACGGCCAACAATGAGCAGTTCTTC. As protein: CASSVNPGTANNEQFF. Together with reference TRBV9 and TRBJ2-1, the CDR3 gives the full variable domain: DSGVTQTPKHLITATGQRVTLRCSPRSGDLSVYWYQQSLDQGLQFLIQYYNGEERAKGNILERFSAQQFPDLHSELNLSSLELGDSALYFCASSVNPGTANNEQFFGPGTRLTVL.

A few counts support this clone. The chain employs TRBV29-1 and TRBJ1-3; no definite D call. The V end lost 6 bases, the J end lost 1 base, and 10 bases lay between the germline ends. Germline lookup yields CDR1 SQVTM and CDR2 ANQGSEA. This CDR3 is 13 amino acids long. For the CDR3, the DNA is TGCAGCGTATCGACGGTATCTGGAAACACCATATATTTT. It specifies CSVSTVSGNTIYF.

The chain couples TRBV2 to TRBJ1-3; D is uncertain. This CDR3 is built from 15 residues. Germline V CDR1 and CDR2: SNHLY, FYNNEI. V lost 4 bases, J lost 0 bases, and 10 bases lay in between. The chain's CDR3 is CASSGNLRSGNTIYF. The CDR3, as DNA: TGTGCCAGCAGTGGTAACTTACGCTCTGGAAACACCATATATTTT.

V usage is TRBV7-8 and J usage is TRBJ2-7; 10 positions agree with TRBD2. Germline loops: CDR1 SGHVS, CDR2 FQNEAQ. Trimming took 5 bases from V and 2 from J; bases not matched to a gene: 9. This CDR3 spans 16 amino acids. Here the CDR3 reads CASSILAGAVTYEQYF. The CDR3 DNA is TGTGCCAGCAGCATCCTAGCGGGGGCCGTTACCTACGAGCAGTACTTC. The variable domain in full, with the rest retrieved from reference TRBV7-8 and TRBJ2-7, is GAGVSQSPRYKVAKRGQDVALRCDPISGHVSLFWYQQALGQGPEFLTYFQNEAQLDKSGLPSDRFFAERPEGSVSTLKIQRTQQEDSAVYLCASSILAGAVTYEQYFGPGTRLTVT.

The CDR3 region has the DNA TGTGCCAGCAGCGTTGAAGACGATACGCAGTATTTT. It is translated as CASSVEDDTQYF. This chain uses TRBV9 with TRBJ2-3; no firm D call. Trimming removed 2 bases at V and 6 bases at J, with 7 bases between. The CDR3 has 12 residues. Germline-derived CDR1 and CDR2 are SGDLS and YYNGEE.

V usage is TRBV7-8 and J usage is TRBJ1-1, with D possibly being TRBD1 (5 bases). Trimming shortened V by 1 base and J by 3 bases, and 12 bases separated the two germline ends. Germline values: CDR1 SGHVS, CDR2 FQNEAQ. CDR3 size: 15 residues. The CDR3 sequence is CASSLGGVSDTEAFF. In DNA form, the CDR3 reads TGTGCCAGCAGCTTAGGGGGGGTATCTGACACTGAAGCTTTCTTT.

V and J are TRBV15 and TRBJ1-5; D may be TRBD1 (6 bases). This CDR3 has 16 amino acids. CDR1 is LNHNV and CDR2 is YYDKDF in the germline V gene (reference sequence). V was pared by 4 bases and J by 2 bases, with 15 bases between. The CDR3 DNA sequence: TGTGCCACCAGCAATTATACAGGGTTGGGCAATCAGCCCCAGCATTTT. This sequence encodes CATSNYTGLGNQPQHF.

The rearrangement joins TRBV28 to TRBJ1-6; D gene uncertain. CDR3 size: 15 residues. The V gene's germline CDR1 is MDHEN and CDR2 SYDVKM. Trimming shortened V by 6 bases and J by 10 bases, and 19 bases separated the two germline ends. The CDR3 spells CASRAFGGVSSPLHF. The CDR3 DNA is TGTGCCAGCAGGGCTTTTGGCGGGGTTTCGTCACCCCTCCACTTT.

This chain connects TRBV4-2 to TRBJ1-4; D is uncertain. The CDR3 runs to 12 residues. The germline V and J ends were trimmed by 10 bases and 2 bases, with 8 bases remaining between them. Germline loops: CDR1 LGHNA, CDR2 YNFKEQ. The CDR3 spells CATGETNEKLFF. CDR3 nucleotides: TGTGCCACCGGGGAGACTAATGAAAAACTGTTTTTT.

The chain joins TRBV6-5 to TRBJ1-2; D possibly corresponds to TRBD1 (5 bases). V dropped 6 bases and J dropped 4 bases, with 6 bases sitting between them. This CDR3 has 11 amino acids. The germline gives CDR1 MNHEY, CDR2 SVGAGI. CDR3 region: CASSGAYGYTF. In nucleotides, the CDR3 is TGTGCCAGCAGCGGGGCCTATGGCTACACCTTC.

The rearrangement uses TRBV5-6 and TRBJ1-2, with a weak D call TRBD1 (6 bases). Germline CDR1 reads SGHDT; CDR2 reads YYEEEE. The CDR3 is 12 residues long. Trimming took off 3 bases at V and 8 bases at J, with 11 bases between the two ends. DNA of the CDR3: TGTGCCAGCAGCTCAGGGGAGGTAGGCTACACCTTC. Its protein is CASSSGEVGYTF.

A single count supports this clone. This sequence joins TRBV6-5 and TRBJ2-7; D is perhaps TRBD1 or TRBD2 (6 bases each). CDR3 length: 13 residues. The germline gives CDR1 MNHEY, CDR2 SVGAGI. Trimming pared 9 bases from V and 0 bases from J, leaving 12 bases between. CDR3 sequence (DNA): TGTGCCAGTTCGGGGGCCCCCTCCTACGAGCAGTACTTC. Translated, it gives CASSGAPSYEQYF.

The chain carries TRBV9 and TRBJ2-1; 9 bases line up with TRBD1. With 3 bases clipped from V and 4 bases from J, the junction kept 5 bases outside the gene matches. The CDR3 consists of 15 residues. Germline CDR1 and CDR2: SGDLS and YYNGEE. The CDR3 sequence is CASSATGGMYNEQFF. CDR3 DNA: TGTGCCAGCAGCGCTACAGGGGGCATGTACAATGAGCAGTTCTTC.

The chain couples TRBV7-9 to TRBJ1-1; D not certain. The V and J ends lost 9 bases and 6 bases respectively, with 11 bases between them. The length of the CDR3 is 11 residues. The germline V gene has CDR1 SEHNR and CDR2 FQNEAQ (reference sequence). The CDR3 nucleotides read TGTGCCAGTTCGGTCGGTTCTGAAGCTTTCTTT. It specifies CASSVGSEAFF.